The present entry profiles one T cell receptor (beta chain) with its context. Repertoires were generated with immunoSEQ multiplex PCR, while TCRdb's copy carries only in-frame clones and drops some. Seen here are about 52,000 clones, 90% to 97% observed once, and the top ten hold roughly 0.077%. The record originates from a study of T cells after somatic rescue of genetic block. J gave up 4 bases and V 3 bases, and 0 bases lay outside the gene matches. Germline CDR1 and CDR2: WSHSY and SAAADI. The CDR3 sequence is 13 residues long. Input material: peripheral blood mononuclear cells (PBMCs). The V gene is TRBV10-2, the J gene TRBJ1-1, with 9 bases lining up with TRBD1. The TCR originated in a child less than two years old. The CDR3 coding sequence is TGCGCCAGCAGTGAACAGGGGGCCACTGAAGCTTTCTTT. It yields the protein CASSEQGATEAFF.